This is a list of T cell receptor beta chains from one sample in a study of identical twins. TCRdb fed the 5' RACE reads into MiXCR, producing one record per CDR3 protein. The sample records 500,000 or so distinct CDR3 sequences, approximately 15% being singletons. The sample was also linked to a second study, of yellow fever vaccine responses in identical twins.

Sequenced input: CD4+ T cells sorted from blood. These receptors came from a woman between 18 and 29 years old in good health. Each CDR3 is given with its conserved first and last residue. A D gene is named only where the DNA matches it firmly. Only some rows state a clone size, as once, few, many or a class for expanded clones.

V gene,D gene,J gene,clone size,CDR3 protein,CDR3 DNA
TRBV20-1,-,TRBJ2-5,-,CSARGGQRETQYF,TGCAGTGCTAGGGGGGGACAGCGAGAGACCCAGTACTTC
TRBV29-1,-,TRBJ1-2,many,CSVSMTGTGGYTF,TGCAGCGTCTCCATGACGGGGACGGGAGGCTACACCTTC
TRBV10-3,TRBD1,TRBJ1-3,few,CAISGTGAGNTIYF,TGTGCCATCAGTGGCACAGGGGCCGGAAACACCATATATTTT
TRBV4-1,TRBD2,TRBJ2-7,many,CASSHERLAGRSYEQYF,TGCGCCAGCAGCCATGAGAGACTAGCGGGAAGATCCTACGAGCAGTACTTC
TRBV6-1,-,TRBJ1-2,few,CASSEAVGDYGYTF,TGTGCCAGCAGTGAAGCGGTGGGGGACTATGGCTACACCTTC
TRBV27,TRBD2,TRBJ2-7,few,CASSETGTSGRREQYF,TGTGCCAGCAGTGAGACCGGGACTAGCGGGAGAAGGGAGCAGTACTTC
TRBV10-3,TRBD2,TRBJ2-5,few,CAISGGLAGGQETQYF,TGTGCCATCAGTGGCGGGCTAGCGGGGGGCCAAGAGACCCAGTACTTC
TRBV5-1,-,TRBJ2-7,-,CASSLAVGPGSYEQYF,TGCGCCAGCAGCTTGGCCGTAGGACCTGGCTCCTACGAGCAGTACTTC
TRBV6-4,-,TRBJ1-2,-,CASSVDGHYGYTF,TGTGCCAGCAGTGTGGATGGTCACTATGGCTACACCTTC
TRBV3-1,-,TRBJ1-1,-,CASSHGAGAGGAFF,TGTGCCAGCAGCCATGGGGCAGGGGCGGGGGGTGCTTTCTTT
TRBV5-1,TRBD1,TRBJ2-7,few,CASRRQGFTDEQYF,TGCGCCAGCAGGAGACAGGGGTTTACGGACGAGCAGTACTTC
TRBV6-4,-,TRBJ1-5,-,CASSDSAGQPQHF,TGTGCCAGCAGTGACTCGGCGGGACAGCCCCAGCATTTT
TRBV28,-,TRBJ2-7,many,CASSLGGVGEQYF,TGTGCCAGCAGTTTGGGGGGAGTAGGCGAGCAGTACTTC
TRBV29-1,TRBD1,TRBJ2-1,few,CSAISRKGTGLYNEQFF,TGCAGCGCTATAAGCAGAAAAGGGACAGGGCTCTACAATGAGCAGTTCTTC
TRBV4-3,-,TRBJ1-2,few,CASSQEVSLNYGYTF,TGCGCCAGCAGCCAAGAGGTCAGCCTTAACTATGGCTACACCTTC
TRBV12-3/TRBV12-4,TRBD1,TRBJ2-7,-,CASSPGTGYGYEQYF,TGTGCCAGCAGTCCCGGGACAGGGTATGGCTACGAGCAGTACTTC
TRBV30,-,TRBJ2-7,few,CAWSEEGRNEQYF,TGTGCCTGGAGTGAGGAGGGGCGCAACGAGCAGTACTTC
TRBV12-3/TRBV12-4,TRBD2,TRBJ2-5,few,CASSSSGGETQYF,TGTGCCAGCAGCTCTAGCGGGGGGGAGACCCAGTACTTC
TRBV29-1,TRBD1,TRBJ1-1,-,CSVIDPFRGGLAEAFF,TGCAGCGTGATCGATCCCTTCAGGGGGGGGCTGGCTGAAGCTTTCTTT
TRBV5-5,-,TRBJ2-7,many,CASSLAGTLSYEQYF,TGTGCCAGCAGCTTGGCCGGGACACTCTCCTACGAGCAGTACTTC
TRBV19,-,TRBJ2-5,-,CASSTTYRPQETQYF,TGTGCCAGTAGTACAACTTACAGGCCCCAAGAGACCCAGTACTTC
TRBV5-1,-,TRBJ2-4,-,CASSLTGQAKNIQYF,TGCGCCAGCAGCTTGACAGGGCAAGCCAAAAACATTCAGTACTTC
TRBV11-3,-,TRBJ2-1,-,CASSLESRGEQFF,TGTGCCAGCAGCTTAGAGTCGCGAGGTGAGCAGTTCTTC
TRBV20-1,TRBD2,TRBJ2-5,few,CSAREGGLAGQETQYF,TGCAGTGCTAGAGAAGGGGGACTAGCGGGACAAGAGACCCAGTACTTC